The source of this T cell receptor (beta chain) is a study of identical twins. TCRdb passed the 5' RACE reads through MiXCR, listing each CDR3 protein once. This sample has 600,000 to 800,000 distinct CDR3 sequences; approximately 22% occur once, and the top ten carry more than 4%. The table lists this clonotype with a count of one. The CDR3 totals 13 residues. V was trimmed by 10 bases and J by 0 bases, leaving 10 bases between them. Germline CDR1 is MNHEY and CDR2 is SVGEGT. This same sample was also part of a study on T cells expressing NK-cell markers.

The chain employs TRBV6-2 or TRBV6-3 and TRBJ2-4, with D possibly being TRBD2 (5 bases). The sample taken for sequencing was PBMCs. The sequence derives from a woman aged 18-29 years in good health. The CDR3 loop is CATTGLAKNIQYF. The CDR3 DNA is TGTGCCACCACCGGACTAGCCAAAAACATTCAGTACTTC.